The sample holds a few counts of the clone carrying this T cell receptor (beta chain). Its antigen is unidentified. The sample is drawn from a study of beta chain features in type 1 diabetes. Study background: All of the samples together had 95 million to 140 million sorted cells examined.

Study-level results: Patients' naive, central memory and regulatory TCRB repertoires appeared more alike than those of healthy donors. In every one of the four CD4+ subsets, TCRB CDR3s were moderately but significantly shorter in Type 1 diabetes patients. cDNA-based sequencing might over-represent cells highly expressing TCR.

Central memory, naive, regulatory and stem cell-like memory CD4+ cells were sorted by CD45RO/CCR7/CD25/CD127/CD95/CD27. cDNA synthesis used the whole RNA isolate, giving expressed TCRB sequences. Repertoires were generated with immunoSEQ multiplex PCR, while TCRdb's copy carries only in-frame clones and drops some. The data show a few hundred thousand clones, approximately 15% seen once. This CDR3 contains 14 residues. CDR1 LNHDA and CDR2 SQIVND come from the germline V gene (reference sequence). V was cut by 3 bases and J by 5 bases, with 11 bases left in between. The sample comprised naive CD4+ T cells from blood. This chain uses TRBV19 with TRBJ2-1, with D possibly matching TRBD2 (6 bases). This TCR derives from a woman between 18 and 30 years old with type 1 diabetes. Here the CDR3 reads CASSMRGLDNEQFF. In nucleotides, the CDR3 is TGTGCCAGTAGTATGCGGGGACTTGACAATGAGCAGTTCTTC. Looking up the rest from reference TRBV19 and TRBJ2-1 gives the full variable domain: DGGITQSPKYLFRKEGQNVTLSCEQNLNHDAMYWYRQDPGQGLRLIYYSQIVNDFQKGDIAEGYSVSREKKESFPLTVTSAQKNPTAFYLCASSMRGLDNEQFFGPGTRLTVL.